Listed here are 7 T cell receptor beta chains from one sample, sequenced in a study of T-cell reconstitution after alpha-beta-depleted transplantation in children. Preparation of the TCRbeta library involved a method that used unique molecular identifiers. TCRdb itself ran the PCR reads through MiXCR, one entry per CDR3 protein. The sample contains roughly 200,000 distinct CDR3 sequences, 8% to 10% of which appear only once. The material was PBMCs from the stem cell graft donor, obtained from the stem cell graft. The receptor set was obtained from a human donor who donated a stem cell graft to a child with acute lymphoblastic leukemia.

This chain links TRBV6-5 with TRBJ2-1; perhaps TRBD2 as D (5 bases). Germline CDR1 MNHEY, CDR2 SVGAGI. V was shortened by 4 bases and J by 8 bases, with 9 bases between the two germline ends. The CDR3 totals 12 residues. CDR3 residues: CASSWYGDEQFF. The CDR3, as DNA: TGTGCCAGCAGTTGGTACGGGGATGAGCAGTTCTTC.

A few counts support this clonotype. The chain uses TRBV12-2 and TRBJ1-2. TRBV12-2 is noted as a pseudogene. This CDR3 has 16 residues. CDR3 DNA sequence: TGTGCAAGTCGCTTAGTAATTGAGGGCCAGAGCTATGGCTACACCTTC. Translating it yields CASRLVIEGQSYGYTF.

This clonotype appeared many times. This chain links TRBV12-3 or TRBV12-4 with TRBJ2-2, with D possibly being TRBD1 (5 bases). CDR3 length: 13 residues. V shed 4 bases and J shed 8 bases, with 11 bases lying between them. CDR3 sequence reads: CASSSRVLGELFF. CDR3 in DNA: TGTGCCAGCAGTTCCAGGGTCTTGGGGGAGCTGTTTTTT.

In this sample, this clonotype turned up many times. This chain connects TRBV3-1 to TRBJ1-6; D gene ambiguous. Trimming took 0 bases from V and 10 from J, leaving 4 bases between them. Germline-derived CDR1 and CDR2 are LGHDT and YNNKEL (reference sequence). The CDR3 is 12 residues long. This chain's CDR3 is CASSQEGSPLHF. In DNA, the CDR3 is TGTGCCAGCAGCCAAGAAGGATCACCCCTCCACTTT.

This clonotype was found many times. This chain connects TRBV7-9 to TRBJ2-7; D is ambiguous. In germline, CDR1 is SEHNR, CDR2 FQNEAQ (reference sequence). CDR3 length: 13 residues. Trimming shortened V by 4 bases and J by 2 bases, and 9 bases separated the two germline ends. CDR3 sequence reads: CASSSRRPYEQYF. The CDR3 region has the DNA TGTGCCAGCAGCTCCCGGCGGCCCTACGAGCAGTACTTC.

CDR3 sequence: CASSLEGASAGSPLHF. DNA of the CDR3: TGTGCCAGCAGCTTAGAGGGAGCAAGCGCGGGGTCACCCCTCCACTTT. The V gene is TRBV7-8, the J gene TRBJ1-6, with unresolved D. V lost 1 base to trimming and J lost 10 bases, with 17 bases between them. The CDR3 totals 16 residues. Germline CDR1 reads SGHVS; CDR2 reads FQNEAQ.

This clonotype was recorded a few times. V and J are TRBV7-2 and TRBJ2-1; D possibly corresponds to TRBD2 (5 bases). The V end was cut by 6 bases, the J end by 6 bases, with 15 bases between. Germline loops: CDR1 SGHTA, CDR2 FQGNSA. The CDR3 covers 14 residues. The CDR3 sequence is CASSWRPGGNEQFF. The CDR3 region has the DNA TGTGCCAGCAGTTGGAGACCTGGAGGCAATGAGCAGTTCTTC.